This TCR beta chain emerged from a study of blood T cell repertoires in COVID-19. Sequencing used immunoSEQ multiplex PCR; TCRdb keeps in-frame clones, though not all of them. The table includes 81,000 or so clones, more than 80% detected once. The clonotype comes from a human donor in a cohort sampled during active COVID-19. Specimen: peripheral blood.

CDR3 loop: CASLDWDYGYTF. As DNA, the CDR3 is TGTGCCAGCCTGGACTGGGATTATGGCTACACCTTC. This rearrangement joins TRBV3-1 (or the pseudogene TRBV3-2) to TRBJ1-2; D unresolved. Between the trimmed V and J ends, which lost 8 bases and 5 bases, there was a span of 12 bases. The CDR3 loop spans 12 amino acids. Germline lookup yields CDR1 LGHDT and CDR2 YNNKEL (reference sequence).